This entry concerns a single T cell receptor (beta chain). The data originate from a study of T cells after yellow fever vaccination. From germline, CDR1 is SGHNT and CDR2 YENEEA. Trimming shortened V by 0 bases and J by 3 bases, and 12 bases separated the two germline ends. CDR3 size: 15 residues. TCRdb analysed the 5' RACE reads with MiXCR anew, one entry per CDR3 protein. This sample yields some 320,000 distinct CDR3 sequences, of which about 10% are seen a single time; 3% to 4% belongs to the top ten. The source was CD4+ T cells sorted from PBMCs, collected 45 days after the yellow fever booster vaccination. The TCR was taken from a man aged 18 to 30 who received the YFV17D yellow fever vaccine. The chain combines TRBV11-3 with TRBJ2-7; either TRBD1 or TRBD2 may fit D (5 bases each). The CDR3 DNA reads as TGTGCCAGCAGCTTAGACCCGGGACCGATCTACGAGCAGTACTTC. Translating gives CASSLDPGPIYEQYF.